This T cell receptor beta chain stems from a study of cytomegalovirus exposure and HLA in healthy donors. The wider study: HLA-typed donors contributed some 83 million unique TCRs, which were held in an early data release.

The PCR ran on 60 Vbeta and 13 Jbeta primers. Repertoires were generated with immunoSEQ multiplex PCR, while TCRdb's copy carries only in-frame clones and drops some. The sample lists under 150,000 clones, approximately 80% occurring once. CDR3 length: 15 residues. Trimming at V came to 7 bases and at J to 4 bases, leaving 13 bases not matched to a gene. Germline values: CDR1 MDHEN, CDR2 SYDVKM. In nominal health when sampled, donors likely had unrecorded immune exposures nonetheless. The sequence was collected from a man in his thirties or forties in good health and CMV-seropositive. Sequenced: PBMCs. The chain employs TRBV28 and TRBJ2-7; 7 bases are shared with TRBD2. DNA for the CDR3: TGTGCCAGCATCCCCTCCCGTGCCGGGGGGTACGAGCAGTACTTC. Amino acids: CASIPSRAGGYEQYF.